This T cell receptor (beta chain) is from a study of cytomegalovirus exposure and HLA in healthy donors. Looking at the study overall: The approximately 110 validation repertoires were reported in a later analysis to have been generated on the same platform as the approximately 700 first-cohort repertoires.

Profiled with immunoSEQ multiplex PCR; TCRdb holds only in-frame clones, not every one. Of 110,000 to 150,000 clones in the sample, around 85% were seen once. Whole-study results and caveats: Reports showed the classifier diagnosing cytomegalovirus status with high specificity and sensitivity.

As concerns this clone: Its target is not known.

The germline V and J ends were trimmed by 0 bases and 6 bases, with 12 bases remaining between them. Germline CDR1 SGHKS, CDR2 YYEKEE (reference sequence). This CDR3 is 14 amino acids long. The chain couples TRBV5-5 to TRBJ1-2; no reliable D call. Sequencing input: PBMCs. The source of this sequence is a man between 18 and 35 years old in good health and CMV-seronegative. This CDR3 is CASSLDSFRDGYTF. CDR3 DNA: TGTGCCAGCAGCTTGGACAGCTTTCGAGATGGCTACACCTTC.